The T cell receptor beta chain described here comes from a study of T cell repertoires in cytomegalovirus infection. About the study: Well-studied HLA-B-restricted CMV epitopes were used in the study alongside recently identified HLA-C-restricted ones. Based on public TCR beta signatures, there were indications of CMV infection and of a matching HLA type.

TCRdb re-derived calls from the reads in MiXCR, one entry per CDR3 protein. Here the sample spans hundreds of thousands of distinct CDR3 sequences, about two fifths being singletons. The study, taken as a whole, reports: Carriers of CMV and the relevant HLA type were discriminated by public TCR beta frequency. Ex vivo responses were dominated by HLA-C-restricted CMV-specific TCR beta clonotypes.

With regard to this clonotype: The antigen remains unidentified.

CDR1 and CDR2 (germline): DFQATT, SNEGSKA (reference sequence). The CDR3 is made up of 14 amino acids. Trimming pared 6 bases from V and 0 bases from J, leaving 13 bases between. This clonotype originated in a human donor in good health (CMV status not recorded). Some clones in this sample may be carry-over from other donors' samples. The gene calls are TRBV20-1 and TRBJ2-3; D remains ambiguous. Sequenced here: cultured PBMCs, sampled from culture after CMV antigen stimulation. The DNA for the CDR3 is TGCAGTGCGCTTGGCACAACTAGCACAGATACGCAGTATTTT. This sequence encodes CSALGTTSTDTQYF.